This TCR beta chain was documented in a study of tumor and adjacent non-tumor tissue in lung cancer. Overall study context: Histology: around 13 adenocarcinoma, a couple of squamous cell carcinoma, 1 small cell lung cancer.

This clonotype was observed a handful of times. The antigen is unknown. One end of the junction varies from germline; a read error may be responsible. Three rounds of nested PCR, following a modified ARM-PCR protocol, produced the TCRbeta library. A single record per CDR3 protein comes from TCRdb applying MiXCR to the multiplex PCR reads. This sample yields some 120,000 distinct CDR3 sequences, of which about 66% are seen a single time; 10% to 15% belongs to the top ten. No cell sorting was done before RNA was extracted from the tissue. Study conclusions and caveats: Tumor tissue had significantly higher TCR diversity than normal lung. Patients with more diverse tumor TCRs had worse survival.

This CDR3 region has 14 residues. Material: lung tumor tissue. The source of this sequence is a man aged 25-40 years with non-small cell lung cancer. The V gene is TRBV12-3 or TRBV12-4, the J gene TRBJ2-2; D is possibly TRBD1 or TRBD2 (6 bases each). The DNA of the CDR3 is TGTGTCAGCATGCGGGAAGGGGACACCGGGGAGCTGCTTTTT. Amino acid sequence: CVSMREGDTGELLF.